This entry lists 25 T cell receptor beta chains sequenced from one sample in a study of CD8 T cells in Susac syndrome. The authors reverse transcribed about 0.5 to 1 ug RNA with random hexamers. TCRdb ran MiXCR on the immunoSEQ multiplex PCR reads and lists one entry per CDR3 protein. The sample includes 230,000 or so distinct CDR3 sequences, about 95% of them seen just once. The sequencing sample was made of CD4+ T cells from PBMCs. The receptor source for this set is a human donor with multiple sclerosis.

The chain couples TRBV29-1 to TRBJ1-2; D perhaps matches TRBD1 (5 bases). Trimming removed 3 bases at V and 6 bases at J, with 8 bases between. This CDR3 is 11 amino acids long. The germline V gene encodes CDR1 SQVTM and CDR2 ANQGSEA. CDR3 in amino acids: CSVDPRDGYTF. The CDR3 coding sequence is TGCAGCGTTGACCCCAGGGATGGCTACACCTTC.

The chain joins TRBV5-1 to TRBJ1-2; D gene ambiguous. The CDR3 is 13 amino acids. The V gene's germline CDR1 is SGHRS and CDR2 YFSETQ. V was clipped by 1 base and J by 5 bases, with 9 bases between them. CDR3 residues: CASSLNREYGYTF. The CDR3 nucleotides are TGCGCCAGCAGCTTGAATAGGGAGTATGGCTACACCTTC.

The chain uses TRBV12-3 or TRBV12-4 and TRBJ1-2; a possible D gene is TRBD1 (6 bases). V was cut by 5 bases and J by 2 bases, with 15 bases left in between. The CDR3 runs to 15 residues. The CDR3, as DNA: TGTGCCAGCAGTGACGATGGGACATCGAACTATGGCTACACCTTC. Protein: CASSDDGTSNYGYTF.

The chain combines TRBV29-1 with TRBJ2-7, with 7 bases matching TRBD1. Germline V gene sequence: CDR1 SQVTM, CDR2 ANQGSEA. The CDR3 has 14 amino acids. V trimming: 4 bases; J trimming: 1 base; junction bases outside the gene matches: 7. CDR3 in amino acids: CSVVPGQQSYEQYF. The CDR3 DNA is TGCAGCGTTGTCCCGGGACAGCAATCCTACGAGCAGTACTTC.

The V gene is TRBV18, the J gene TRBJ1-1; 9 bases match TRBD1. Germline CDR1 is KGHSH and CDR2 is LQKENI. J lost 6 bases, V lost 1 base, and 9 bases had no gene match. The CDR3 is made up of 16 amino acids. CDR3 sequence (DNA): TGTGCCAGCTCACCACTTCGGACAGGGGAGACAGCTGAAGCTTTCTTT. Translating gives CASSPLRTGETAEAFF.

Here the CDR3 reads CASSFERTGAFGTEAFF. The CDR3 DNA is TGCGCCAGCAGCTTTGAAAGGACAGGGGCATTCGGGACTGAAGCTTTCTTT. The chain is built from TRBV5-1 and TRBJ1-1; TRBD1 matches 9 bases. The CDR3 runs to 17 residues. V trimming: 2 bases; J trimming: 5 bases; junction bases outside the gene matches: 13. Germline assignment: CDR1 SGHRS and CDR2 YFSETQ.

The rearrangement joins TRBV20-1 to TRBJ2-4, with 8 bases lining up with TRBD2. CDR3 length: 12 residues. The V and J ends lost 5 bases and 9 bases, in that order; junction bases with no gene match: 6. The germline gives CDR1 DFQATT, CDR2 SNEGSKA (reference sequence). The CDR3, as DNA: TGCAGTGCTGGGGGCGGGAGGAGCATTCAGTACTTC. It yields the protein CSAGGGRSIQYF.

The genes are TRBV2 and TRBJ2-5, with 9 positions matching TRBD1. The CDR3 length is 16 residues. Per germline, CDR1 SNHLY and CDR2 FYNNEI. V trimming: 2 bases; J trimming: 0 bases; junction bases outside the gene matches: 4. This CDR3 reads CASSEWDRAYQETQYF. The CDR3 bases are TGTGCCAGCAGTGAATGGGACAGGGCGTACCAAGAGACCCAGTACTTC.

V and J are TRBV11-2 and TRBJ2-1, with a tentative D call TRBD2 (5 bases). The CDR3 runs 13 residues. Germline values: CDR1 SGHAT, CDR2 FQNNGV. V was shortened by 5 bases and J by 7 bases, with 12 bases between the two germline ends. For the CDR3, the DNA is TGTGCCAGCAGCAACTCGGGATTGAATGAGCAGTTCTTC. It is translated as CASSNSGLNEQFF.

This clonotype was seen just once. The rearrangement uses TRBV15 and TRBJ2-7, with D maybe TRBD1 (5 bases). The V end was cut by 5 bases, the J end by 2 bases, with 13 bases between. In germline, CDR1 is LNHNV, CDR2 YYDKDF (reference sequence). This CDR3 region has 14 residues. The DNA of the CDR3 is TGTGCCACCAGCGCCCGACAGTTGACCTACGAGCAGTACTTC. Its translation is CATSARQLTYEQYF.

This clonotype was detected once. V usage is TRBV5-1 and J usage is TRBJ2-1; 9 nucleotides agree with TRBD2. The CDR3 runs to 14 residues. V gave up 4 bases and J gave up 6 bases; unmatched junction bases: 5. Germline loops: CDR1 SGHRS, CDR2 YFSETQ. CDR3 nucleotides: TGCGCCAGCAGCCTAGCGGGAACCAGCAATGAGCAGTTCTTC. It yields the protein CASSLAGTSNEQFF.

The gene calls are TRBV27 and TRBJ2-7; D tentatively fits TRBD1 or TRBD2 (5 bases each). The CDR3 runs to 15 residues. Germline-derived CDR1 and CDR2 are MNHEY and SMNVEV (reference sequence). With 6 bases removed from V and 6 bases from J, the gap between germline ends came to 21 bases. The CDR3, as DNA: TGTGCCAGCAGCTCGCCTGACAGATGGGGACGCGAGCAGTACTTC. This translates into CASSSPDRWGREQYF.

This chain links TRBV30 with TRBJ2-3; tentatively, D is TRBD1 or TRBD2 (5 bases each). Germline CDR1 reads GTSNPN; CDR2 reads SVGIG (reference sequence). The CDR3 sequence is 13 residues long. The V and J ends lost 1 base and 4 bases respectively, with 9 bases between them. The CDR3: CAWSAGAADTQYF. The CDR3 DNA follows: TGTGCCTGGAGTGCCGGGGCCGCAGATACGCAGTATTTT.

The rearrangement joins TRBV6-6 to TRBJ2-7; D uncertain. The CDR3 loop spans 12 amino acids. Trimming removed 6 bases at V and 5 bases at J, with 11 bases between. Germline V CDR1 and CDR2: MNHNY, SVGAGI (reference sequence). CDR3 sequence: CASSRSTHEQYF. The CDR3 DNA reads TGTGCCAGCAGCAGATCTACTCACGAGCAGTACTTC.

The chain is built from TRBV28 and TRBJ1-5, with D unclear. V lost 5 bases, J lost 2 bases, and 10 bases lay in between. From germline, CDR1 is MDHEN and CDR2 SYDVKM. This CDR3 comprises 14 residues. CDR3 residues: CASSEGLGNQPQHF. The CDR3 nucleotides read TGTGCCAGCAGTGAGGGCCTTGGCAATCAGCCCCAGCATTTT.

CDR3 loop: CASTRAAKSQETQYF. The CDR3 DNA is TGTGCCAGCACCCGGGCCGCAAAGAGTCAAGAGACCCAGTACTTC. The chain couples TRBV2 to TRBJ2-5; D gene unclear. V was pared by 7 bases and J by 2 bases, with 17 bases between. Germline V lookup: CDR1 SNHLY, CDR2 FYNNEI. This CDR3 region has 15 residues.

The rearrangement links TRBV20-1 to TRBJ2-7, with D perhaps matching TRBD2 (7 bases). The CDR3 is 13 amino acids. Germline V gene data show CDR1 as DFQATT and CDR2 as SNEGSKA (reference sequence). V dropped 8 bases and J dropped 3 bases, with 17 bases sitting between them. The CDR3 DNA reads as TGCAGTCCCTCCCAAAGGGGGGGCTACGAGCAGTACTTC. Translating it yields CSPSQRGGYEQYF.

The chain is built from TRBV29-1 and TRBJ2-3, with D hard to call. Per germline, CDR1 SQVTM and CDR2 ANQGSEA. The CDR3 has 13 amino acids. The CDR3 nucleotides read TGCAGTGGGTTTCGTAGGCAGTCGGATACGCAGTATTTT. Translation gives CSGFRRQSDTQYF.

The rearrangement links TRBV6-1 to TRBJ1-5; a weak D match, TRBD1 (5 bases). In germline, CDR1 is MNHNS, CDR2 SASEGT. The CDR3 contains 14 residues. Trimming took off 6 bases at V and 4 bases at J, with 13 bases between the two ends. CDR3 DNA sequence: TGTGCCAGCAGCGGGACGTCGAGGAATCAGCCCCAGCATTTT. Its protein is CASSGTSRNQPQHF.

The chain uses TRBV2 and TRBJ2-1, with 9 bases fitting TRBD1. Unmatched junction bases numbered 3, after V lost 4 bases and J lost 2 bases. The CDR3 spans 15 residues. Germline V lookup: CDR1 SNHLY, CDR2 FYNNEI. This chain's CDR3 is CASSGGTGPYNEQFF. CDR3 nucleotide sequence: TGTGCCAGCAGTGGCGGGACAGGGCCCTACAATGAGCAGTTCTTC.

This clonotype was observed a single time. The chain couples TRBV12-3 or TRBV12-4 to TRBJ1-1; D is unclear. V shed 2 bases and J shed 4 bases, with 11 bases lying between them. The CDR3 length is 14 residues. CDR3 amino acids: CASSLSRSSTEAFF. CDR3 nucleotides: TGTGCCAGCAGTTTATCTCGGAGCAGCACTGAAGCTTTCTTT.

This clonotype was detected only once. The chain joins TRBV4-1 to TRBJ2-3; D might be TRBD2 (6 bases). Trimming stripped 4 bases from V and 0 bases from J, with 8 bases between. CDR1 and CDR2 from the germline V gene are MGHRA and YSYEKL. This CDR3 spans 14 amino acids. The CDR3 DNA is TGCGCCAGCAGCCTGCGGGACAGCACAGATACGCAGTATTTT. Translating gives CASSLRDSTDTQYF.

The chain carries TRBV7-9 and TRBJ2-7; possibly TRBD1 for D (5 bases). The CDR3 runs to 12 residues. Germline V gene sequence: CDR1 SEHNR, CDR2 FQNEAQ (reference sequence). The V gene lost 1 base and the J gene lost 8 bases, with 9 bases spanning the gap. The CDR3 DNA is TGTGCCAGCAGCTTAGGGGGCGGTAAGCAGTACTTC. Its translation is CASSLGGGKQYF.

V and J are TRBV29-1 and TRBJ2-1, with D possibly matching TRBD2 (6 bases). Trimming shortened V by 5 bases and J by 9 bases, and 14 bases separated the two germline ends. This CDR3 contains 12 residues. The germline V gene has CDR1 SQVTM and CDR2 ANQGSEA. Here the CDR3 DNA reads TGCAGCGTTTTCCCGGGACTCTCTGAGCAGTTCTTC. Translation gives CSVFPGLSEQFF.

This clonotype was picked up one time. The J gene is TRBJ2-5, the V gene TRBV15, with 9 bases that match TRBD2. V dropped 1 base and J dropped 1; count of bases not matched to a gene: 4. The CDR3 consists of 16 residues. Germline V gene lookup returns CDR1 LNHNV and CDR2 YYDKDF (reference sequence). The CDR3 loop reads CATSRGTSGPQETQYF. The CDR3 coding sequence is TGTGCCACCAGCAGAGGTACTAGCGGGCCCCAAGAGACCCAGTACTTC.